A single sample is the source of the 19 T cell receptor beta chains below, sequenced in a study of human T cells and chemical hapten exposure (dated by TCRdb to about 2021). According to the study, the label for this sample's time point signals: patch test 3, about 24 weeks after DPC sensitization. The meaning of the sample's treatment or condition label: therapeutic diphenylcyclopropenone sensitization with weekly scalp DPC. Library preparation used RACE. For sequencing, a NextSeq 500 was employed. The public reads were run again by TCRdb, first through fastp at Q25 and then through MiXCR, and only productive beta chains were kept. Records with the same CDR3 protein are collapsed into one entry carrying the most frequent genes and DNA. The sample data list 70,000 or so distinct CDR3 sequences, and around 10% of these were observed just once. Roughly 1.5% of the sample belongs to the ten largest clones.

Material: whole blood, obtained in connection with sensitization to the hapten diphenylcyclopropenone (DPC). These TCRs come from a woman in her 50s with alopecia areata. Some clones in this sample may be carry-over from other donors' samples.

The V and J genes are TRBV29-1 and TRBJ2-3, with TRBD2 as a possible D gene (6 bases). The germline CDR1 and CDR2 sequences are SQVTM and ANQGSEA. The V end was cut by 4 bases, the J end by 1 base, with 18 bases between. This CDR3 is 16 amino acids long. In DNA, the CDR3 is TGCAGCGTTGGCGGGACCGGCAAAAGTGGCACAGATACGCAGTATTTT. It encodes CSVGGTGKSGTDTQYF.

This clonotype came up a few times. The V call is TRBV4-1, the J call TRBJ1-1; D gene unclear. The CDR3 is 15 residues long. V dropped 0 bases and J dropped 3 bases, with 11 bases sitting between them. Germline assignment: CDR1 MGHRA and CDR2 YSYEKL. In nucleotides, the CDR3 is TGCGCCAGCAGCCAAGATGTTACAGTCTACACTGAAGCTTTCTTT. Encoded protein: CASSQDVTVYTEAFF.

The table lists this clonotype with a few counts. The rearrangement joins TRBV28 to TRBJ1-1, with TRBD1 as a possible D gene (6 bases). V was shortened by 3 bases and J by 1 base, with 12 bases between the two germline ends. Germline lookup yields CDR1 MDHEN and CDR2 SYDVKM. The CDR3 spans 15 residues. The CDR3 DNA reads TGTGCCAGCAGTTTCGGGGGCTCGAGGAACACTGAAGCTTTCTTT. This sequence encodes CASSFGGSRNTEAFF. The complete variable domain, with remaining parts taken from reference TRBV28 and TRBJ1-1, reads DVKVTQSSRYLVKRTGEKVFLECVQDMDHENMFWYRQDPGLGLRLIYFSYDVKMKEKGDIPEGYSVSREKKERFSLILESASTNQTSMYLCASSFGGSRNTEAFFGQGTRLTVV.

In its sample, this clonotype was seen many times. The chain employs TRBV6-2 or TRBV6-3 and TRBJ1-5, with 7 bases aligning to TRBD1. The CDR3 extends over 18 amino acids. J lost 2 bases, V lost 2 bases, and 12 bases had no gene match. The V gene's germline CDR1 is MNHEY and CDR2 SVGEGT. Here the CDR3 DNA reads TGTGCCAGCAGTTACCCTCACGACAGGGTTCAAGGCAATCAGCCCCAGCATTTT. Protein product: CASSYPHDRVQGNQPQHF.

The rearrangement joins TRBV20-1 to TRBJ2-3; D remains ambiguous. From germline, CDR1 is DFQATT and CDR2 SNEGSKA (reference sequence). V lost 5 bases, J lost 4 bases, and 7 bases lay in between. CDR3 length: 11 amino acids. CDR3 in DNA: TGCAGTGCTCTAGAGGCAGATACGCAGTATTTT. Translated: CSALEADTQYF.

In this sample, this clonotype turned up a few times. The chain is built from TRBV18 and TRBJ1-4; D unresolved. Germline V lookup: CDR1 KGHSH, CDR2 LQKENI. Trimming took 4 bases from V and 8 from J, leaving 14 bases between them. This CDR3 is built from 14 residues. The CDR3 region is CASSRSGNSEKLFF. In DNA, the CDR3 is TGTGCCAGCTCACGATCGGGGAATTCCGAAAAACTGTTTTTT.

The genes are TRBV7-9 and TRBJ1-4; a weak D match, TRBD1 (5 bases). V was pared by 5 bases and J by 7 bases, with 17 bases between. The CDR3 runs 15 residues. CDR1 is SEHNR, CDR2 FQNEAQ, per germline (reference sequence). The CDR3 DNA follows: TGTGCCAGCAGCCCCCCCAGGGTCGAGGGTGAAAAACTGTTTTTT. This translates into CASSPPRVEGEKLFF.

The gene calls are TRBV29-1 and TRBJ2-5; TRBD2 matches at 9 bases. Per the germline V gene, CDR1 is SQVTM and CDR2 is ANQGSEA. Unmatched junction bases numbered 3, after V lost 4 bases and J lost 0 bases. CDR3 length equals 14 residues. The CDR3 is CSVGGGEYQETQYF. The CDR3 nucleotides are TGCAGCGTTGGCGGGGGGGAGTACCAAGAGACCCAGTACTTC.

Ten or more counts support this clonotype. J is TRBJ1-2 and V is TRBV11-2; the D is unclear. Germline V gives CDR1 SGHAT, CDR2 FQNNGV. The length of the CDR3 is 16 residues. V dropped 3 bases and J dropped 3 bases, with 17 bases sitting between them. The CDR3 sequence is CASSFYGRGRDYGYTF. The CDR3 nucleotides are TGTGCCAGCAGCTTCTATGGACGCGGGCGGGACTATGGCTACACCTTC.

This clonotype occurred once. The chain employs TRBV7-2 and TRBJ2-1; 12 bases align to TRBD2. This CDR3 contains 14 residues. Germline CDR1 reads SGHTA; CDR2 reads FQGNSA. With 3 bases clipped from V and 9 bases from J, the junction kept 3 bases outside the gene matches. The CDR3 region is CASSLTSGSSEQFF. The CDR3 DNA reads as TGTGCCAGCAGCTTGACTAGCGGGAGCAGTGAGCAGTTCTTC.

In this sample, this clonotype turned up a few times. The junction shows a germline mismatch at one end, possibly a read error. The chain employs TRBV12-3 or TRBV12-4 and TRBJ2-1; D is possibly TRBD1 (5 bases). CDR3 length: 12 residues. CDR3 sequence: CASSWNTGRPYF. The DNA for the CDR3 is TGTGCCAGCAGCTGGAATACAGGCCGCCCTTACTTC.

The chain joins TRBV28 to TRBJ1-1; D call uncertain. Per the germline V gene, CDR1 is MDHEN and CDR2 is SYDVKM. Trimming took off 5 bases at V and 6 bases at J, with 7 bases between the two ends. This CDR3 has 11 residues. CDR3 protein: CASSIGSEAFF. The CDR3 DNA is TGTGCCAGCAGTATAGGATCTGAAGCTTTCTTT.

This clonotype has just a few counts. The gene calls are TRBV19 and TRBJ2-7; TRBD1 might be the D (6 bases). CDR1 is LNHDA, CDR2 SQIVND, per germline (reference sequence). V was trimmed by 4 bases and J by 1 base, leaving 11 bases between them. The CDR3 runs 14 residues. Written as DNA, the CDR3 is TGTGCCAGTAGTAAATCACAGGGATCCTACGAGCAGTACTTC. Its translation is CASSKSQGSYEQYF.

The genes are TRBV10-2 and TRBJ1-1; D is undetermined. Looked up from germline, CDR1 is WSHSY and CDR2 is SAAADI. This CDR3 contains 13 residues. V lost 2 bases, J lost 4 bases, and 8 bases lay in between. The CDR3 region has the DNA TGCGCCAGCAGTGAGCAAGGGAGCACTGAAGCTTTCTTT. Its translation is CASSEQGSTEAFF.

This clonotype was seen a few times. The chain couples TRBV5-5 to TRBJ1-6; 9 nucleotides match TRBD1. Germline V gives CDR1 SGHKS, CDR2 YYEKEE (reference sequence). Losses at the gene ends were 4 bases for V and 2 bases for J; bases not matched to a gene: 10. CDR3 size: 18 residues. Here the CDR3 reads CASSNTGTGITYNSPLHF. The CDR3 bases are TGTGCCAGCAGCAATACAGGGACAGGGATTACCTATAATTCACCCCTCCACTTT.

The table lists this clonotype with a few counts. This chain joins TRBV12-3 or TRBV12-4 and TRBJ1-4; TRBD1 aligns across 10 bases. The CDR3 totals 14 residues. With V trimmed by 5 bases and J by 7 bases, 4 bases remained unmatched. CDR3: CASSPRTGGEKLFF. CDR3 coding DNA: TGTGCCAGCAGTCCTCGGACAGGGGGTGAAAAACTGTTTTTT.

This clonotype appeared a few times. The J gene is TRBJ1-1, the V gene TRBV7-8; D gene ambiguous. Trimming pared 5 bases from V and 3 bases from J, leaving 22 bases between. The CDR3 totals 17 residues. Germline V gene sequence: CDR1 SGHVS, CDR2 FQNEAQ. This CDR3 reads CASSPRGDFRADTEAFF. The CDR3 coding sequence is TGTGCCAGCAGCCCCCGTGGCGATTTTCGAGCTGACACTGAAGCTTTCTTT.

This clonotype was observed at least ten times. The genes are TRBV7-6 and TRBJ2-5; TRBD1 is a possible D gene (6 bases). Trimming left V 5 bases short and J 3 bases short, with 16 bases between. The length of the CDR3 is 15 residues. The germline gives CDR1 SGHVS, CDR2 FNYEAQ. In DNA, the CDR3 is TGTGCCAGCAGCACAGAAGGGGGAAAAAAAGAGACCCAGTACTTC. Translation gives CASSTEGGKKETQYF.

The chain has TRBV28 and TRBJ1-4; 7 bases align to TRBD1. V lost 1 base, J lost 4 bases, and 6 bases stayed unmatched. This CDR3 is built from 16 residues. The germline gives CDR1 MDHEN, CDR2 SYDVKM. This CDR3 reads CASSLYGTALNEKLFF. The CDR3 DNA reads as TGTGCCAGCAGTTTATACGGGACAGCCCTTAATGAAAAACTGTTTTTT.